These 28 T cell receptor beta chains share one sample of origin, sequenced in a study of identical twins. A single record per CDR3 protein comes from TCRdb applying MiXCR to the 5' RACE reads. This repertoire shows some 300,000 distinct CDR3 sequences, over 9% found once; its top ten account for more than 6%. The sample also formed part of further work on yellow fever vaccine responses in identical twins.

The source material was CD8+ T cells sorted from blood. Source of these receptors: a woman between 18 and 29 years old in good health.

This chain connects TRBV15 to TRBJ2-2; maybe TRBD2 (6 bases). The CDR3 runs to 15 residues. Germline V CDR1 and CDR2: LNHNV, YYDKDF (reference sequence). V was shortened by 7 bases and J by 4 bases, with 16 bases between the two germline ends. CDR3 in amino acids: CATKHDGSGTGELFF. CDR3 coding DNA: TGTGCCACCAAGCATGACGGGAGCGGCACCGGGGAGCTGTTTTTT.

This clonotype was seen at least ten times. The J gene is TRBJ1-1, the V gene TRBV4-1; TRBD1 aligns across 7 bases. The CDR3 is 14 residues long. Germline V gene sequence: CDR1 MGHRA, CDR2 YSYEKL. V lost 4 bases, J lost 0 bases, and 2 bases stayed unmatched. CDR3 sequence: CASSPGQMNTEAFF. CDR3 bases: TGCGCCAGCAGCCCGGGACAGATGAACACTGAAGCTTTCTTT.

This sequence joins TRBV25-1 and TRBJ1-2; D possibly corresponds to TRBD1 (5 bases). The CDR3 contains 15 residues. Germline-derived CDR1 and CDR2 are MGHDK and SYGVNS. With 0 bases removed from V and 8 bases from J, the gap between germline ends came to 16 bases. CDR3 bases: TGTGCCAGCAGTGAATACCTTCAGGGTCCCGGAGGCTACACCTTC. This codes for CASSEYLQGPGGYTF.

The rearrangement uses TRBV3-1 and TRBJ2-3; 7 positions agree with TRBD2. J lost 2 bases, V lost 4 bases, and 9 bases had no gene match. Per the germline V gene, CDR1 is LGHDT and CDR2 is YNNKEL (reference sequence). The length of the CDR3 is 16 residues. As DNA, the CDR3 is TGTGCCAGCAGCCCCGGGGCGGGGGTATACACAGATACGCAGTATTTT. This encodes CASSPGAGVYTDTQYF.

This clonotype has just a few counts. The CDR3 loop reads CASTEGGAQTDTQYF. The CDR3 DNA follows: TGTGCCAGCACCGAGGGTGGGGCCCAAACAGATACGCAGTATTTT. The V call is TRBV6-1, the J call TRBJ2-3, with D possibly called TRBD1 or TRBD2 (5 bases each). From germline, CDR1 is MNHNS and CDR2 SASEGT. The CDR3 totals 15 residues. The V gene lost 7 bases and the J gene lost 3 bases, with 17 bases spanning the gap.

The CDR3 nucleotides are TGTGCCAGCAGTCCGGGCCGGACGCGGCCCTACGAGCAGTACGTC. Translated: CASSPGRTRPYEQYV. This chain uses TRBV27 with TRBJ2-7; no clear D. V was pared by 5 bases and J by 2 bases, with 16 bases between. The CDR3 runs to 15 residues. The germline V gene has CDR1 MNHEY and CDR2 SMNVEV (reference sequence).

The chain is built from TRBV6-5 and TRBJ1-6; D not certain. Trimming took 2 bases from V and 0 from J, leaving 11 bases between them. Germline V CDR1 and CDR2: MNHEY, SVGAGI. CDR3 length: 17 residues. The CDR3 region has the DNA TGTGCCAGCAGTTACGACGGACGGAGCTCCTATAATTCACCCCTCCACTTT. Translation: CASSYDGRSSYNSPLHF.

This rearrangement joins TRBV6-5 to TRBJ2-5; a possible D gene is TRBD2 (7 bases). Per the germline V gene, CDR1 is MNHEY and CDR2 is SVGAGI. V shed 0 bases and J shed 5 bases, with 16 bases lying between them. The CDR3 has 16 residues. The CDR3 is CASSYSNRGAGETQYF. For the CDR3, the DNA is TGTGCCAGCAGTTACTCGAACCGGGGGGCCGGGGAGACCCAGTACTTC.

This clonotype was observed a few times. The gene calls are TRBV2 and TRBJ2-7, with 8 nucleotides matching TRBD1. The germline V gene has CDR1 SNHLY and CDR2 FYNNEI. This CDR3 has 12 residues. V lost 11 bases to trimming and J lost 2 bases; unmatched junction nucleotides: 5. The DNA of the CDR3 is TGTGCCTACTCGGACAGGGCCTACGAGCAGTACTTC. This encodes CAYSDRAYEQYF.

This clonotype was detected only a few times. This chain's CDR3 is CASSAHIGYEQYF. CDR3 nucleotide sequence: TGTGCCAGCAGCGCACACATAGGGTACGAGCAGTACTTC. V and J are TRBV11-2 and TRBJ2-7; no clear D. V lost 5 bases, J lost 4 bases, and 12 bases lay in between. Germline values: CDR1 SGHAT, CDR2 FQNNGV. The CDR3 runs 13 residues.

V is TRBV20-1 and J is TRBJ2-1; TRBD2 aligns across 13 bases. The CDR3 is 16 amino acids. V lost 5 bases to trimming and J lost 4 bases; unmatched junction nucleotides: 8. CDR1 is DFQATT and CDR2 is SNEGSKA in the germline V gene (reference sequence). CDR3 coding DNA: TGCAGTGCTCGGTGGACTAGCGGGAGAGTATACAATGAGCAGTTCTTC. This translates into CSARWTSGRVYNEQFF.

J is TRBJ1-1 and V is TRBV11-2; no clear D. CDR1 SGHAT and CDR2 FQNNGV come from the germline V gene. Trimming shortened V by 1 base and J by 6 bases, and 9 bases separated the two germline ends. The CDR3 length is 13 residues. The DNA of the CDR3 is TGTGCCAGCAGCTTAGGGTCGTCCCCTGAAGCTTTCTTT. Its translation: CASSLGSSPEAFF. Full variable domain (rest looked up from reference TRBV11-2 and TRBJ1-1): EAGVAQSPRYKIIEKRQSVAFWCNPISGHATLYWYQQILGQGPKLLIQFQNNGVVDDSQLPKDRFSAERLKGVDSTLKIQPAKLEDSAVYLCASSLGSSPEAFFGQGTRLTVV.

This clonotype was seen a handful of times. V gene TRBV6-1 combines with J gene TRBJ1-2; possible D gene TRBD1, 5 bases. Germline loops: CDR1 MNHNS, CDR2 SASEGT. The germline V and J ends were trimmed by 6 bases and 4 bases, with 12 bases remaining between them. CDR3 size: 13 residues. This chain's CDR3 is CASSQDNLYGYTF. In nucleotides, the CDR3 is TGTGCCAGCAGCCAGGACAACCTCTATGGCTACACCTTC.

This clonotype showed up just once. J is TRBJ2-7 and V is TRBV2; tentatively, D is TRBD2 (5 bases). Germline values: CDR1 SNHLY, CDR2 FYNNEI. The CDR3 sequence is 15 residues long. V was trimmed by 3 bases and J by 2 bases, leaving 14 bases between them. The CDR3 reads CASSEVAATTYEQYF. DNA for the CDR3: TGTGCCAGCAGTGAGGTGGCAGCGACTACCTACGAGCAGTACTTC.

The rearrangement links TRBV28 to TRBJ1-5; D remains ambiguous. Germline V lookup: CDR1 MDHEN, CDR2 SYDVKM. The length of the CDR3 is 14 residues. The V end lost 3 bases, the J end lost 6 bases, and 12 bases lay between the germline ends. CDR3 sequence (DNA): TGTGCCAGCAGTTTTCTAGGGTTAGGTCAGCCCCAGCATTTT. Residues: CASSFLGLGQPQHF.

V gene TRBV7-9 combines with J gene TRBJ2-7; D perhaps matches TRBD2 (5 bases). V was pared by 5 bases and J by 0 bases, with 14 bases between. Germline V gene sequence: CDR1 SEHNR, CDR2 FQNEAQ (reference sequence). This CDR3 contains 15 residues. DNA for the CDR3: TGTGCCAGCAGCGCCGGACTCCCCAGCTCCTACGAGCAGTACGTC. Translating it yields CASSAGLPSSYEQYV.

The chain carries TRBV7-9 and TRBJ1-5; tentatively, D is TRBD1 (6 bases). With 8 bases removed from V and 5 bases from J, the gap between germline ends came to 13 bases. Germline CDR1 is SEHNR and CDR2 is FQNEAQ (reference sequence). The CDR3 totals 13 residues. The CDR3 here is CASERGIDQPQHF. As DNA, the CDR3 is TGTGCCAGCGAAAGGGGGATAGATCAGCCCCAGCATTTT.

The table lists this clonotype with a few counts. The V gene is TRBV20-1, the J gene TRBJ2-7; TRBD2 might be the D (6 bases). CDR1 is DFQATT and CDR2 is SNEGSKA in the germline V gene (reference sequence). V lost 5 bases and J lost 2, with 13 bases in between. The CDR3 loop spans 13 amino acids. The CDR3 sequence is CSAPRLEPYEQYF. The DNA of the CDR3 is TGCAGTGCTCCCCGACTAGAACCCTACGAGCAGTACTTC.

The genes are TRBV5-6 and TRBJ1-5; a weak D match, TRBD1 (6 bases). Germline V gene lookup returns CDR1 SGHDT and CDR2 YYEEEE. V lost 4 bases to trimming and J lost 5 bases, with 10 bases between them. The CDR3 spans 13 residues. CDR3 sequence (DNA): TGTGCCAGCAGCGGGGGGCAGTATCAGCCCCAGCATTTT. As protein: CASSGGQYQPQHF. The complete variable domain, with remaining parts taken from reference TRBV5-6 and TRBJ1-5, reads DAGVTQSPTHLIKTRGQQVTLRCSPKSGHDTVSWYQQALGQGPQFIFQYYEEEERQRGNFPDRFSGHQFPNYSSELNVNALLLGDSALYLCASSGGQYQPQHFGDGTRLSIL.

The rearrangement uses TRBV7-2 and TRBJ1-5; D is unresolved. The CDR3 length is 16 residues. Per the germline V gene, CDR1 is SGHTA and CDR2 is FQGNSA. Trimming left V 2 bases short and J 0 bases short, with 11 bases between. The CDR3 spells CASSLTFEYSNQPQHF. The CDR3, as DNA: TGTGCCAGCAGCTTAACCTTCGAGTATAGCAATCAGCCCCAGCATTTT.

This clonotype was seen a handful of times. This rearrangement joins TRBV7-2 to TRBJ2-1; TRBD2 aligns across 8 bases. The CDR3 runs 16 residues. Unmatched junction bases numbered 12, after V lost 5 bases and J lost 6 bases. Germline lookup yields CDR1 SGHTA and CDR2 FQGNSA. The CDR3, as DNA: TGTGCCAGCAGCGACTCACCGGGACTAGGTCCCAATGAGCAGTTCTTC. Protein: CASSDSPGLGPNEQFF.

This clonotype was seen a handful of times. This rearrangement joins TRBV12-3 or TRBV12-4 to TRBJ2-1; 14 bases agree with TRBD2. After removal of 2 bases from V and 9 bases from J, the junction contained 3 bases not matched to a gene. CDR3 length equals 15 residues. CDR3 sequence (DNA): TGTGCCAGCAGTTTAAGGACTAGCGGGGGGATTGAGCAGTTCTTC. Translation: CASSLRTSGGIEQFF.

This clonotype was counted only a few times. This sequence joins TRBV13 and TRBJ1-1, with a tentative D call TRBD1 (6 bases). V was shortened by 4 bases and J by 6 bases, with 6 bases between the two germline ends. The germline gives CDR1 PRHDT, CDR2 FYEKMQ (reference sequence). The CDR3 is made up of 11 amino acids. CDR3 region: CASSYRAEAFF. CDR3 bases: TGTGCCAGCAGCTACAGGGCTGAAGCTTTCTTT.

The chain joins TRBV10-1 to TRBJ2-7; 7 bases are a match to TRBD2. CDR1 is WNHNN and CDR2 is SYGVQD in the germline V gene (reference sequence). V gave up 2 bases and J gave up 5 bases; unmatched junction bases: 3. This CDR3 comprises 13 residues. The CDR3 sequence: CASSEGSGNEQYF. CDR3 coding DNA: TGCGCCAGCAGTGAGGGGAGCGGGAACGAGCAGTACTTC.

The chain employs TRBV12-3 or TRBV12-4 and TRBJ2-3, with TRBD2 matching 9 bases. The CDR3 is made up of 17 amino acids. V lost 4 bases to trimming and J lost 2 bases; unmatched junction nucleotides: 10. The DNA of the CDR3 is TGTGCCAGCAGTTCGAGATTAGCGGGAGCGGTCACAGATACGCAGTATTTT. Translation: CASSSRLAGAVTDTQYF.

This clonotype was seen ten or more times. V and J are TRBV6-1 and TRBJ2-2; 9 nucleotides agree with TRBD1. Germline V CDR1 and CDR2: MNHNS, SASEGT. V shed 6 bases and J 2 bases; nucleotides not matched to a gene: 1. The CDR3 consists of 14 residues. The CDR3 region has the DNA TGTGCCAGCAGGGGACAGGGAAACACCGGGGAGCTGTTTTTT. This codes for CASRGQGNTGELFF.

This clonotype was seen only a few times. The CDR3 DNA reads as TGTGCCAGCAAGCCGGGACAGTACTCTGGAAACACCATATATTTT. Its protein is CASKPGQYSGNTIYF. The chain is built from TRBV27 and TRBJ1-3; 7 positions match TRBD1. CDR1 and CDR2 from the germline V gene are MNHEY and SMNVEV (reference sequence). V was pared by 7 bases and J by 0 bases, with 6 bases of the junction left unmatched. The CDR3 runs 15 residues.

This clonotype came up a few times. V gene TRBV2 combines with J gene TRBJ2-7, with D possibly being TRBD1 (5 bases). Germline V lookup: CDR1 SNHLY, CDR2 FYNNEI. The CDR3 sequence is 14 residues long. Trimming pared 1 base from V and 3 bases from J, leaving 10 bases between. This CDR3 is CASSEGQSGYEQYV. CDR3 sequence (DNA): TGTGCCAGCAGTGAAGGACAGAGTGGCTACGAGCAGTACGTC.